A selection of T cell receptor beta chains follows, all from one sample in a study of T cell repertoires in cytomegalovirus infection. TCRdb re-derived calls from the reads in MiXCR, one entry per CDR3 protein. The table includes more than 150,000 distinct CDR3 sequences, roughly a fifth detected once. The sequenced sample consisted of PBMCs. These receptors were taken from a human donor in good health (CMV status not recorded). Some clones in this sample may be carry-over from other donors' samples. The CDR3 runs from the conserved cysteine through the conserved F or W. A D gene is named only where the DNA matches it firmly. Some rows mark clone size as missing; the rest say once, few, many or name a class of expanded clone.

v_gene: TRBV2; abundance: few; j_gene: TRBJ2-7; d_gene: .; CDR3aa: CASSPDSSYEQYF; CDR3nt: TGTGCCAGCAGTCCGGACAGCTCCTACGAGCAGTACTTC
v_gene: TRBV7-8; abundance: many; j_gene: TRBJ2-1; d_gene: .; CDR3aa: CASSSGTPDNEQFF; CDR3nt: TGTGCCAGCAGCTCCGGGACCCCTGACAATGAGCAGTTCTTC
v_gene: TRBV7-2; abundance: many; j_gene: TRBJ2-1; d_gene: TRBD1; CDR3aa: CASSKTGGEQFF; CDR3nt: TGTGCCAGCAGCAAAACAGGGGGGGAGCAGTTCTTC
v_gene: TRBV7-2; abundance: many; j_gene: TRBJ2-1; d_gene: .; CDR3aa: CASSTGRYNEQFF; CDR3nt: TGTGCCAGCAGCACCGGACGATACAATGAGCAGTTCTTC
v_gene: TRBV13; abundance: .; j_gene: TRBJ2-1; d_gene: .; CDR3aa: CASSWGQVRGEQFF; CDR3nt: TGTGCCAGCAGCTGGGGCCAAGTCAGGGGTGAGCAGTTCTTC
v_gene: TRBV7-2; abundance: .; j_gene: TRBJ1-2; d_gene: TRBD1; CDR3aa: CASSLGRDRRMYGYTF; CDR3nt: TGTGCCAGCAGCTTAGGCCGGGACAGGCGGATGTATGGCTACACCTTC
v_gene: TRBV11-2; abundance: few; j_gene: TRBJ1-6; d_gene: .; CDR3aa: CASSPGGNDSPLHF; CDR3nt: TGTGCCAGCAGCCCTGGGGGCAATGATTCACCCCTCCACTTT
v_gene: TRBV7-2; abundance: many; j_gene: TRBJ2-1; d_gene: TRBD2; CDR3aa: CASRFTSGPTSYNEQFF; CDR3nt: TGTGCCAGCAGGTTTACTAGCGGACCCACCTCCTACAATGAGCAGTTCTTC
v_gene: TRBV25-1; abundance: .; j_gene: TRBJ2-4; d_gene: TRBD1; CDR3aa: CASSGGAEVKNIQYF; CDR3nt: TGTGCCAGCTCAGGGGGCGCGGAGGTCAAAAACATTCAGTACTTC
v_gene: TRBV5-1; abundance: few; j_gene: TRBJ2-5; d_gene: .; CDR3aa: CASSLVGEFQETQYF; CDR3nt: TGCGCCAGCAGCTTGGTAGGGGAATTCCAAGAGACCCAGTACTTC
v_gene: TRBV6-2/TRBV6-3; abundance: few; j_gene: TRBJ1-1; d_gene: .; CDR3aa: CASSYSGGAFF; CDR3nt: TGTGCCAGCAGTTACTCGGGAGGAGCTTTCTTT
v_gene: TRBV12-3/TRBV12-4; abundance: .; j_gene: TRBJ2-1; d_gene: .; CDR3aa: CASSPWGVAGTYNEQFF; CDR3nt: TGTGCCAGCAGCCCCTGGGGGGTAGCAGGGACCTACAATGAGCAGTTCTTC
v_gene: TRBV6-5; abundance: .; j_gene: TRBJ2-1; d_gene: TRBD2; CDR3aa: CASSYSSSGRAYSEQFF; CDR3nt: TGTGCCAGCAGTTACTCGTCAAGCGGGAGGGCCTATAGTGAGCAGTTCTTC
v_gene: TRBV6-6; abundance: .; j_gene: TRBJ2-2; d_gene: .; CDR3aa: CASSYGGLGTGELFF; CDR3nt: TGTGCCAGCAGTTATGGGGGGCTGGGCACCGGGGAGCTGTTTTTT
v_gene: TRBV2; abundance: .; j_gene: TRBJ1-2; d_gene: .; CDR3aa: CASTGDFYGYTF; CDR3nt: TGTGCCAGCACCGGGGACTTCTATGGCTACACCTTC
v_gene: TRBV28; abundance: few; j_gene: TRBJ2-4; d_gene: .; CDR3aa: CASSPRDSQGNIQYF; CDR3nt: TGTGCCAGCAGTCCCCGGGACTCCCAGGGAAACATTCAGTACTTC
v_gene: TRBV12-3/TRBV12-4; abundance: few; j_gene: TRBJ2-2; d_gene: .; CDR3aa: CASSSRERGTGELFF; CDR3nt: TGTGCCAGCAGTTCCCGGGAGAGGGGGACCGGGGAGCTGTTTTTT
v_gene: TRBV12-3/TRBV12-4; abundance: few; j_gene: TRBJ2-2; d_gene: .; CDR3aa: CASSYVRGTGELFF; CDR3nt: TGTGCCAGCAGTTACGTGAGGGGAACCGGGGAGCTGTTTTTT
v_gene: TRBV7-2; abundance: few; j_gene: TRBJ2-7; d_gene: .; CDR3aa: CASSFGARYYEQYF; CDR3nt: TGTGCCAGCAGCTTCGGGGCCAGATACTACGAGCAGTACTTC
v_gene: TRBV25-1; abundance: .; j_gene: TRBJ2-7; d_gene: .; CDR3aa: CASSENDGSYEQYF; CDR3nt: TGTGCCAGCAGTGAAAATGACGGCTCCTACGAGCAGTACTTC
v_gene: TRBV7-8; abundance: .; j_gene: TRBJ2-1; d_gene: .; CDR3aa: CASSLRPGRGRNEQFF; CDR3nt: TGTGCCAGCAGCTTACGCCCGGGAAGGGGACGAAATGAGCAGTTCTTC
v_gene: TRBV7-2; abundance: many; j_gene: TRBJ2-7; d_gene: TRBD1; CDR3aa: CASSLDRGAYEQYF; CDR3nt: TGTGCCAGCAGCCTGGACAGGGGGGCCTACGAGCAGTACTTC
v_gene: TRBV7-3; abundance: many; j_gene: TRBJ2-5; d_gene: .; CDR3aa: CASSPSREETQYF; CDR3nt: TGTGCCAGCAGCCCCTCAAGGGAAGAGACCCAGTACTTC
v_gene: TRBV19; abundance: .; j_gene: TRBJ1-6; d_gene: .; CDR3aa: CASRNAGTNSPLHF; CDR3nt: TGTGCCAGTAGGAATGCAGGAACCAATTCACCCCTCCACTTT
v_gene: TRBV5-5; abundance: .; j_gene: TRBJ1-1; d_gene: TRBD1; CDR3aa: CASSLGDRFERGNTEAFF; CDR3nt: TGTGCCAGCAGTTTAGGGGACAGGTTCGAGAGAGGGAACACTGAAGCTTTCTTT
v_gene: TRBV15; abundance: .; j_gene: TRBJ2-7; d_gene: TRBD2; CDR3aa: CATSSGRHYEQYF; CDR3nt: TGTGCCACCAGCAGCGGGAGGCACTACGAGCAGTACTTC
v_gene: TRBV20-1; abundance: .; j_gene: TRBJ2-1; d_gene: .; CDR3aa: CSARDMQKYNEQFF; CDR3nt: TGCAGTGCTAGAGATATGCAGAAATACAATGAGCAGTTCTTC
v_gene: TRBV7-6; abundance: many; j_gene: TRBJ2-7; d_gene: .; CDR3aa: CASSLAAGWPYEQYF; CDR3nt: TGTGCCAGCAGCTTAGCGGCAGGGTGGCCCTACGAGCAGTACTTC
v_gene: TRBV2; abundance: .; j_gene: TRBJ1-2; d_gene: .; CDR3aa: CASSITGAEGYTF; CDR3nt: TGTGCCAGCAGCATTACGGGGGCTGAGGGCTACACCTTC
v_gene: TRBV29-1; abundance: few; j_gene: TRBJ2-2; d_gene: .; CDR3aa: CSVVRDNTGELFF; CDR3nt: TGCAGCGTTGTCAGGGATAACACCGGGGAGCTGTTTTTT
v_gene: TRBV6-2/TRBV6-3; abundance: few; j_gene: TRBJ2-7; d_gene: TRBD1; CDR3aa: CASRTGQASSYEQYF; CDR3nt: TGTGCCAGCAGGACGGGACAGGCGAGCTCCTACGAGCAGTACTTC
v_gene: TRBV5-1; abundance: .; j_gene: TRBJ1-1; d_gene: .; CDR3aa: CASSLTSGAGNTEAFF; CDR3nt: TGCGCCAGCAGCTTGACCTCAGGGGCCGGGAACACTGAAGCTTTCTTT
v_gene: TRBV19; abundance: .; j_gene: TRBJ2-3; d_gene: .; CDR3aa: CARRKYRDTDTQYF; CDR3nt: TGTGCCCGTAGGAAATACAGGGACACAGATACGCAGTATTTT
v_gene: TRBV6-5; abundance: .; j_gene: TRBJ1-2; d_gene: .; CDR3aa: CASLDQGPNYGYTF; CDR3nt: TGTGCCAGCCTGGATCAGGGGCCCAACTATGGCTACACCTTC
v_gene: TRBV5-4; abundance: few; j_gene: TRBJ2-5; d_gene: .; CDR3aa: CASSLIGSETQYF; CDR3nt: TGTGCCAGCAGCTTGATAGGGTCAGAGACCCAGTACTTC
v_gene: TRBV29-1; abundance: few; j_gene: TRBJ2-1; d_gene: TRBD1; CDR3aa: CSVEGGQGIVNEQFF; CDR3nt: TGCAGCGTTGAAGGGGGACAGGGAATCGTCAATGAGCAGTTCTTC
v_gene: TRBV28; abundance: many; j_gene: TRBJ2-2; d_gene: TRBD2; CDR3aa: CASSSNTPRTSGRANTGELFF; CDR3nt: TGTGCCAGCAGTTCAAATACCCCACGGACTAGCGGGAGGGCGAACACCGGGGAGCTGTTTTTT
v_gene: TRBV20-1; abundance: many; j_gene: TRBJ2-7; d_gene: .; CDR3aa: CSVRSLGSYEQYF; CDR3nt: TGCAGTGTGCGCTCTTTAGGGAGCTACGAGCAGTACTTC
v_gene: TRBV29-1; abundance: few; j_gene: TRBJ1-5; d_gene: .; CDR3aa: CSVGTSNQPQHF; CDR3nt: TGCAGCGTTGGAACAAGCAATCAGCCCCAGCATTTT
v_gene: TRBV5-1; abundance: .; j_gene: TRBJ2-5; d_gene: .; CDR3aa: CASSVGTAQETQYF; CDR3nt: TGCGCCAGCAGCGTCGGGACGGCACAAGAGACCCAGTACTTC
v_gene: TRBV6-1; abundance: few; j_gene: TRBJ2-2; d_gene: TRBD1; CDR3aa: CASSVLTGSTGELFF; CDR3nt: TGTGCCAGCAGTGTATTGACAGGGTCCACCGGGGAGCTGTTTTTT
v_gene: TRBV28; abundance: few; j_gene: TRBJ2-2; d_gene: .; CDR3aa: CASSVLVLPATGELFF; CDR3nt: TGTGCCAGCAGCGTACTAGTCCTCCCAGCCACCGGGGAGCTGTTTTTT
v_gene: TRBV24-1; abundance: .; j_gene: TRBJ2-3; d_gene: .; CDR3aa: CATSDGQTLGTDTQYF; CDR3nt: TGTGCCACCAGTGATGGACAGACCCTTGGCACAGATACGCAGTATTTT
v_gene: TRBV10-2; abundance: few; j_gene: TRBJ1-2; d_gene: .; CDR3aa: CASSEAPGDGYTF; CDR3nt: TGCGCCAGCAGTGAGGCTCCGGGGGATGGCTACACCTTC
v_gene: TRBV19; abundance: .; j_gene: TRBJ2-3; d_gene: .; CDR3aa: CASNQFSTAVEDTQYF; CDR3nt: TGTGCCAGTAACCAATTCAGTACAGCGGTCGAAGATACGCAGTATTTT
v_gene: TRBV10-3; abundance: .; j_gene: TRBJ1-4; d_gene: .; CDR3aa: CAISDSRGGEKLFF; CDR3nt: TGTGCCATCAGTGACTCCAGGGGTGGGGAAAAACTGTTTTTT
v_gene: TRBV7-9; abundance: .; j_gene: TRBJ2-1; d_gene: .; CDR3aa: CASSRQESSYNEQFF; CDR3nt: TGTGCCAGCAGCCGACAGGAAAGCTCCTACAATGAGCAGTTCTTC
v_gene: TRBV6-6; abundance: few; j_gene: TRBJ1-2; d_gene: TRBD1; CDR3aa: CASSQQGATVYGYTF; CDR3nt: TGTGCCAGCAGTCAGCAGGGGGCGACCGTCTATGGCTACACCTTC
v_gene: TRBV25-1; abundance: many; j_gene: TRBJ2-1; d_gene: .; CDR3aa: CASGEANEQFF; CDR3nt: TGTGCCAGCGGGGAAGCCAATGAGCAGTTCTTC
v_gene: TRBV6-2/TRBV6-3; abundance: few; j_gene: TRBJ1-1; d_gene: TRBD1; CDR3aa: CATEDRVHTEAFF; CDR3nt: TGTGCCACCGAGGACAGGGTTCACACTGAAGCTTTCTTT
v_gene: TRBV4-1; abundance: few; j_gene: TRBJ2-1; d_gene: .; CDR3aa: CASSQPGGTPLHNEQFF; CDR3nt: TGCGCCAGCAGCCAACCGGGCGGGACCCCTTTGCACAATGAGCAGTTCTTC
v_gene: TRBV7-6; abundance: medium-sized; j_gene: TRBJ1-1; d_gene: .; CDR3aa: CASSRDMNTEAFF; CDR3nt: TGTGCCAGCAGCCGGGACATGAACACTGAAGCTTTCTTT
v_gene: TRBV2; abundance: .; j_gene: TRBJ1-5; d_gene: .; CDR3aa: CASSETRSQPQHF; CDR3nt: TGTGCCAGCAGTGAAACCCGAAGTCAGCCCCAGCATTTT
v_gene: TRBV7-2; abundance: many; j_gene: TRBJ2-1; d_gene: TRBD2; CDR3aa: CASSLRSGLAGGIRYNEQFF; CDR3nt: TGTGCCAGCAGCTTACGGTCGGGACTAGCGGGAGGGATACGATACAATGAGCAGTTCTTC